This TCR beta chain was recovered during a study of blood T cell repertoires in COVID-19. Germline V gene data show CDR1 as SGDLS and CDR2 as YYNGEE. V was cut by 0 bases and J by 1 base, with 12 bases left in between. The CDR3 sequence is 16 residues long. Here immunoSEQ multiplex PCR was the method, and the copy in TCRdb shows in-frame clones only, minus some. Among 80,000 to 95,000 clones listed, roughly 84% were seen once. This TCR came from an elderly woman with active or convalescent COVID-19. The chain couples TRBV9 to TRBJ2-3; D gene unclear. Sequenced sample: peripheral blood. The CDR3 DNA reads as TGTGCCAGCAGCGTAGGCGGCGGCGCCCGCACAGATACGCAGTATTTT. Protein sequence: CASSVGGGARTDTQYF.